This T cell receptor beta chain came from a study of Graves' ophthalmopathy and Graves' hyperthyroidism. At the level of the study: Blood was drawn at initial diagnosis, before any treatment.

Unmatched junction bases numbered 11, after V lost 6 bases and J lost 6 bases. Germline CDR1 reads SQVTM; CDR2 reads ANQGSEA. The length of the CDR3 is 14 residues. For repertoire sequencing, the TCR beta CDR3 regions were amplified from RNA transcripts. RT-PCR was first run with HTBI primers, then multiplex PCR in a second round. TCRdb recomputed calls from the multiplex PCR reads with MiXCR, one row per CDR3 protein. The sample shows approximately 700,000 distinct CDR3 sequences, around 40% of them seen only once. This clonotype was obtained from an adult man with Graves' ophthalmopathy. The chain combines TRBV29-1 with TRBJ2-7; TRBD1 matches 10 bases. The source material was peripheral blood. The CDR3 reads CSVARDRGQIEQYF. As DNA, the CDR3 is TGCAGCGTAGCCCGGGACAGGGGCCAGATCGAGCAGTACTTC.